The 11 T cell receptor beta chains in this list originate from one sample, sequenced in a study of T cells in Graves' hyperthyroidism and ophthalmopathy. From RNA transcripts, TCR beta CDR3 regions were amplified. TCR CDR3 underwent first-round RT-PCR with the HTBI primer set. Using its own MiXCR run on the multiplex PCR reads, TCRdb lists one record per CDR3 protein. The repertoire consists of a few hundred thousand distinct CDR3 sequences, with around 42% occurring once and the leading ten covering about 7.9%. Source material: peripheral blood or thyroid tissue (not recorded which). The origin of the receptors is a woman aged 18-29 years with Graves' hyperthyroidism.

This clonotype occurred a few times. This chain links TRBV2 with TRBJ2-2, with TRBD2 as a possible D gene (5 bases). Germline V lookup: CDR1 SNHLY, CDR2 FYNNEI. V was clipped by 2 bases and J by 6 bases, with 10 bases between them. The CDR3 runs to 14 residues. The CDR3 sequence is CASSEWLAAGELFF. In DNA, the CDR3 is TGTGCCAGCAGTGAATGGCTAGCCGCCGGGGAGCTGTTTTTT.

This clonotype came up many times. The genes are TRBV10-3 and TRBJ2-7; D possibly corresponds to TRBD1 (6 bases). This CDR3 has 15 residues. CDR1 is ENHRY and CDR2 is SYGVKD in the germline V gene. The V gene lost 6 bases and the J gene lost 2 bases, with 17 bases spanning the gap. CDR3 loop: CAIRLQGASTYEQYF. CDR3 coding DNA: TGTGCCATCAGACTACAGGGAGCGTCCACCTACGAGCAGTACTTC.

The chain carries TRBV7-9 and TRBJ1-4; a possible D gene is TRBD1 (5 bases). Trimming stripped 3 bases from V and 4 bases from J, with 15 bases between. Germline V gives CDR1 SEHNR, CDR2 FQNEAQ (reference sequence). The CDR3 extends over 16 amino acids. In nucleotides, the CDR3 is TGTGCCAGCAGCTTGGCCAGGGTCGGTGGTAATGAAAAACTGTTTTTT. Translating gives CASSLARVGGNEKLFF.

V is TRBV30 and J is TRBJ2-7, with 8 bases identical to TRBD1. The CDR3 length is 13 residues. After removal of 8 bases from V and 5 bases from J, the junction contained 11 bases not matched to a gene. The germline V gene encodes CDR1 GTSNPN and CDR2 SVGIG (reference sequence). The CDR3 loop reads CARYGQGLHEQYF. In DNA, the CDR3 is TGTGCCCGTTATGGACAGGGTCTACACGAGCAGTACTTC.

This chain joins TRBV4-1 and TRBJ2-7; the match to TRBD2 covers 9 bases. The CDR3 contains 15 residues. Trimming cost V 6 bases and J 2 bases; bases outside gene matches: 8. Germline-derived CDR1 and CDR2 are MGHRA and YSYEKL. CDR3 in DNA: TGCGCCAGCAGTATTAGCGGGAGATTAGCCTACGAGCAGTACTTC. Protein: CASSISGRLAYEQYF.

Many counts were recorded for this clonotype. CDR3 region: CASRDTDNEKLFF. The CDR3 DNA is TGTGCCTCAAGGGACACCGATAATGAAAAACTGTTTTTT. The genes are TRBV10-3 and TRBJ1-4, with D possibly matching TRBD1 (6 bases). The V end lost 11 bases, the J end lost 4 bases, and 14 bases lay between the germline ends. The CDR3 consists of 13 residues. Germline CDR1 reads ENHRY; CDR2 reads SYGVKD.

The J gene is TRBJ1-2, the V gene TRBV5-1; D gene unclear. The CDR3 sequence is 13 residues long. In germline, CDR1 is SGHRS, CDR2 YFSETQ. V dropped 5 bases and J dropped 1 base, with 9 bases sitting between them. The CDR3 loop is CASRAGSNYGYTF. For the CDR3, the DNA is TGCGCCAGCAGAGCCGGGAGTAACTATGGCTACACCTTC.

This clonotype was seen a few times. The chain recombines TRBV6-1 with TRBJ1-4; the D is unclear. Trimming shortened V by 5 bases and J by 7 bases, and 14 bases separated the two germline ends. The CDR3 has 14 amino acids. Germline CDR1 is MNHNS and CDR2 is SASEGT. The CDR3 loop is CASSYRFQREKLFF. The CDR3 DNA reads as TGTGCCAGCAGTTACCGGTTTCAACGTGAAAAACTGTTTTTT.

This clonotype showed up many times. The V and J genes are TRBV12-3 or TRBV12-4 and TRBJ1-5; no firm D call. The CDR3 extends over 15 amino acids. V shed 1 base and J shed 0 bases, with 7 bases lying between them. In nucleotides, the CDR3 is TGTGCCAGCAGTTTAGGGGCGGATAGCAATCAGCCCCAGCATTTT. Translated: CASSLGADSNQPQHF.

The genes are TRBV29-1 and TRBJ1-2; 9 bases line up with TRBD1. The CDR3 length is 14 residues. V was clipped by 5 bases and J by 1 base; unmatched bases: 5. Germline values: CDR1 SQVTM, CDR2 ANQGSEA. The CDR3 loop is CSVPGTGRNYGYTF. DNA of the CDR3: TGCAGCGTTCCCGGGACAGGGCGTAACTATGGCTACACCTTC. The whole variable domain, remainder taken from reference TRBV29-1 and TRBJ1-2, is SAVISQKPSRDICQRGTSLTIQCQVDSQVTMMFWYRQQPGQSLTLIATANQGSEATYESGFVIDKFPISRPNLTFSTLTVSNMSPEDSSIYLCSVPGTGRNYGYTFGSGTRLTVV.

Concerning this clonotype itself: Just one base apart from a much larger clone, this may be a read error. The J gene is TRBJ1-5, the V gene TRBV10-3; no clear D. Germline CDR1 is ENHRY and CDR2 is SYGVKD. This CDR3 contains 12 residues. V lost 6 bases and J lost 7, with 10 bases in between. CDR3 DNA: TGTGCCATCAGCGCCCCACCCCAGCCCCAGCATTTT. Protein sequence: CAISAPPQPQHF.